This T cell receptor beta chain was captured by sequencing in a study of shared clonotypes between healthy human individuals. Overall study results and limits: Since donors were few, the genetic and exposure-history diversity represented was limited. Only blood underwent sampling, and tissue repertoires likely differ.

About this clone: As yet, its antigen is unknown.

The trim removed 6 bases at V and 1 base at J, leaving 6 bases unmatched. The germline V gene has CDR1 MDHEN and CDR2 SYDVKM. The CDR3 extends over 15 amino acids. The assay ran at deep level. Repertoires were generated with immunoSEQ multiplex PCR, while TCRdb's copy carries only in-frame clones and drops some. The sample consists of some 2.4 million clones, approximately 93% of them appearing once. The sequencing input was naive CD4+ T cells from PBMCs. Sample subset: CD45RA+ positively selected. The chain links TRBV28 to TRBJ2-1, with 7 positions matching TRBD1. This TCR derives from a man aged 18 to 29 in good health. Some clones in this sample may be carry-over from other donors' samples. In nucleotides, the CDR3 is TGTGCCAGCAGACTTCCGGGACAGTCCTACAATGAGCAGTTCTTC. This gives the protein CASRLPGQSYNEQFF.